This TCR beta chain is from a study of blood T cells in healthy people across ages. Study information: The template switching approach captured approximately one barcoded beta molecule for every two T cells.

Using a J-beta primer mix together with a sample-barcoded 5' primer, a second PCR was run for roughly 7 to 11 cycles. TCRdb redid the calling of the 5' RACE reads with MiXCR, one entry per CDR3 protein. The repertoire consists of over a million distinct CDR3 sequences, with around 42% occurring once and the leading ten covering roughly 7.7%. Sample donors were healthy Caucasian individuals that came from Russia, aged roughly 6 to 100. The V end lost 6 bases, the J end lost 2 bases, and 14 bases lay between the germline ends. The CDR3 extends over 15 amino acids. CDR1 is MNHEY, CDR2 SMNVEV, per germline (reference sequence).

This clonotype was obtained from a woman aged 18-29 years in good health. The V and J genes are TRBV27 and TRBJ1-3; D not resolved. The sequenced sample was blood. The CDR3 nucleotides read TGTGCCAGCAGGCGCTTGGGAAGCACTGGAAACACCATATATTTT. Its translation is CASRRLGSTGNTIYF.